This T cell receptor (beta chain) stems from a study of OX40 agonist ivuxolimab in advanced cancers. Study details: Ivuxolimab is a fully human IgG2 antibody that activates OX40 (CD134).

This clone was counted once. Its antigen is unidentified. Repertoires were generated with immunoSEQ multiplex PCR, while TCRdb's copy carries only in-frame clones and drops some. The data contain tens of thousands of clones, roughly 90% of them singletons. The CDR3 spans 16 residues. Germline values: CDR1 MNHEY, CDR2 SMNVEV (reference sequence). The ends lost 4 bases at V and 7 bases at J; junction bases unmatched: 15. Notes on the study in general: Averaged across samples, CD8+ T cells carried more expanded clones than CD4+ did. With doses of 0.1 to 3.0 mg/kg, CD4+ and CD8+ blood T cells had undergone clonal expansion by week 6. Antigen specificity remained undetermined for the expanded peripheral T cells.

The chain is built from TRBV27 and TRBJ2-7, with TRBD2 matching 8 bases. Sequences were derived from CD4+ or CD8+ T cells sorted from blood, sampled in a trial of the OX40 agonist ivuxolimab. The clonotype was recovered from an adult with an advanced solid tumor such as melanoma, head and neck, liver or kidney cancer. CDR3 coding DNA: TGTGCCAGCAGTTCCCTGTCGGGAGCGGGAGAGGGTGAGCAGTACTTC. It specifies CASSSLSGAGEGEQYF.